These 32 T cell receptor beta chains share one sample of origin, sequenced in a study of blood T cell dynamics during melanoma immunotherapy. Only in-frame clones appear in the TCRdb table, and some are missing; sequencing was by immunoSEQ multiplex PCR. The sample records about 7,000 clones, roughly 77% being singletons. As for time point: week 3, after first cycle of checkpoint inhibitor. This specimen consisted of blood, obtained from a patient treated with checkpoint blockade. The receptor set was obtained from a human donor with melanoma.

J is TRBJ1-3 and V is TRBV10-3; a possible D gene is TRBD1 (6 bases). The V end was cut by 4 bases, the J end by 0 bases, with 25 bases between. Germline V gene lookup returns CDR1 ENHRY and CDR2 SYGVKD. CDR3 length: 20 amino acids. CDR3 DNA sequence: TGTGCCATCAGTGCCCTACAGGGACGCCGCCGGCGAAGCTCTGGAAACACCATATATTTT. Translation: CAISALQGRRRRSSGNTIYF.

V and J are TRBV6-7 and TRBJ1-4, with D possibly being TRBD1 (6 bases). TRBV6-7 is noted as an ORF with a role that remains uncertain. There are 15 residues in the CDR3. Trimming took 5 bases from V and 10 from J, leaving 20 bases between them. This chain's CDR3 is CASSLKRGGGSKLFF. The CDR3 nucleotides read TGTGCCAGCAGTCTAAAACGGGGAGGGGGATCAAAACTGTTTTTT.

The rearrangement uses TRBV30 and TRBJ1-4; D is possibly TRBD1 (6 bases). The germline CDR1 and CDR2 sequences are GTSNPN and SVGIG (reference sequence). There are 15 residues in the CDR3. The V gene lost 0 bases and the J gene lost 10 bases, with 18 bases spanning the gap. Here the CDR3 reads CAWSVTGTTSRKLFF. CDR3 coding DNA: TGTGCCTGGAGTGTCACCGGGACAACATCGCGAAAACTGTTTTTT.

The V call is TRBV7-2, the J call TRBJ2-1; 10 nucleotides match TRBD1. The trim removed 2 bases at V and 10 bases at J, leaving 8 bases unmatched. The CDR3 spans 15 residues. Per the germline V gene, CDR1 is SGHTA and CDR2 is FQGNSA. Here the CDR3 reads CASSLIWDRGGEQFF. The CDR3, as DNA: TGTGCCAGCAGCTTAATTTGGGACAGGGGAGGCGAGCAGTTCTTC.

This clone showed up just a few times. This chain's CDR3 is CASSFLGAVKNIQYF. Here the CDR3 DNA reads TGCGCCAGCAGCTTCTTGGGAGCGGTCAAAAACATTCAGTACTTC. V gene TRBV5-1 combines with J gene TRBJ2-4; D might be TRBD2 (5 bases). The CDR3 totals 15 residues. Germline-derived CDR1 and CDR2 are SGHRS and YFSETQ. Trimming took off 2 bases at V and 3 bases at J, with 12 bases between the two ends.

The chain is built from TRBV6-6 and TRBJ1-2; 7 bases map to TRBD1. The CDR3 covers 14 residues. V trimming: 5 bases; J trimming: 3 bases; junction bases outside the gene matches: 6. The germline gives CDR1 MNHNY, CDR2 SVGAGI (reference sequence). The chain's CDR3 is CASSDRVPHYGYTF. Here the CDR3 DNA reads TGTGCCAGCAGTGACAGGGTTCCTCACTATGGCTACACCTTC.

This clone was picked up a small number of times. The chain carries TRBV5-1 and TRBJ2-5; 9 nucleotides agree with TRBD1. The junction had 7 bases not matched to a gene; V was cut back by 3 bases and J by 1 base. CDR1 and CDR2 from the germline V gene are SGHRS and YFSETQ. The CDR3 has 16 residues. The CDR3 here is CASSSPGTGIQETQYF. The CDR3 DNA reads as TGCGCCAGCAGCTCCCCCGGGACAGGGATCCAAGAGACCCAGTACTTC.

The gene calls are TRBV19 and TRBJ1-2; D possibly corresponds to TRBD1 (6 bases). The CDR3 length is 17 residues. Germline CDR1 LNHDA, CDR2 SQIVND (reference sequence). V dropped 4 bases and J dropped 5 bases, with 23 bases sitting between them. Here the CDR3 reads CASSRAISGAREYGYTF. DNA of the CDR3: TGTGCCAGTAGTAGGGCGATCTCGGGGGCGCGAGAGTATGGCTACACCTTC.

This sequence joins TRBV30 and TRBJ1-2; maybe TRBD1 (5 bases). In germline, CDR1 is GTSNPN, CDR2 SVGIG (reference sequence). This CDR3 spans 16 amino acids. Trimming took 2 bases from V and 8 from J, leaving 24 bases between them. In nucleotides, the CDR3 is TGTGCCTGGAGTAGACAGACCTCCGGGGTCGCTCTCGGCTACACCTTC. Amino acid sequence: CAWSRQTSGVALGYTF.

The chain employs TRBV2 and TRBJ2-7, with D hard to call. The CDR3 runs 15 residues. With 4 bases removed from V and 3 bases from J, the gap between germline ends came to 16 bases. CDR1 is SNHLY, CDR2 FYNNEI, per germline. DNA of the CDR3: TGTGCCAGCAGTGTGGTGGATTTGGGCGACTACGAGCAGTACTTC. Protein sequence: CASSVVDLGDYEQYF. Drawing the rest from reference TRBV2 and TRBJ2-7, the complete variable domain is EPEVTQTPSHQVTQMGQEVILRCVPISNHLYFYWYRQILGQKVEFLVSFYNNEISEKSEIFDDQFSVERPDGSNFTLKIRSTKLEDSAMYFCASSVVDLGDYEQYFGPGTRLTVT.

The genes are TRBV19 and TRBJ1-1, with a tentative D call TRBD1 (5 bases). Looked up from germline, CDR1 is LNHDA and CDR2 is SQIVND (reference sequence). This CDR3 is built from 15 residues. V lost 7 bases and J lost 1, with 16 bases in between. The CDR3 DNA is TGTGCCAGTACCCAAGGGCGCAGGGAGAACACTGAAGCTTTCTTT. Its protein is CASTQGRRENTEAFF.

This chain links TRBV7-2 with TRBJ2-1; D is perhaps TRBD2 (7 bases). The CDR3 spans 16 residues. The ends were cut back, 1 base at V and 7 bases at J, with 17 bases in the middle. Per germline, CDR1 SGHTA and CDR2 FQGNSA. DNA of the CDR3: TGTGCCAGCAGCTTAGGCGGCGGGGGCCGAGGGAATGAGCAGTTCTTC. As protein: CASSLGGGGRGNEQFF. The full variable domain, its missing parts supplied by reference TRBV7-2 and TRBJ2-1, is GAGVSQSPSNKVTEKGKDVELRCDPISGHTALYWYRQSLGQGLEFLIYFQGNSAPDKSGLPSDRFSAERTGGSVSTLTIQRTQQEDSAVYLCASSLGGGGRGNEQFFGPGTRLTVL.

This clone was observed a handful of times. The chain has TRBV7-2 and TRBJ2-7; 8 positions match TRBD1. This CDR3 is 14 amino acids long. Germline V gene lookup returns CDR1 SGHTA and CDR2 FQGNSA. V dropped 1 base and J dropped 7; count of bases not matched to a gene: 6. CDR3 nucleotide sequence: TGTGCCAGCAGCTTAGTGTCAGGGGGCGAAGAGCAGTACTTC. This encodes CASSLVSGGEEQYF.

This clone has just a few counts. The rearrangement links TRBV28 to TRBJ2-7; D is possibly TRBD1 (6 bases). Deletions cut 3 bases from V and 3 bases from J, with 24 bases between. Per the germline V gene, CDR1 is MDHEN and CDR2 is SYDVKM. This CDR3 spans 18 amino acids. The CDR3 reads CASSFPGAPEDWDYEQYF. The CDR3 coding sequence is TGTGCCAGCAGTTTCCCAGGGGCCCCCGAGGATTGGGACTACGAGCAGTACTTC.

This chain connects TRBV18 to TRBJ2-7; D is ambiguous. V was pared by 5 bases and J by 2 bases, with 4 bases between. Germline lookup yields CDR1 KGHSH and CDR2 LQKENI. CDR3 length: 11 amino acids. The CDR3 DNA reads as TGTGCCAGCTCATCGCCCTACGAGCAGTACTTC. Translation: CASSSPYEQYF.

This chain joins TRBV6-1 and TRBJ2-3; TRBD2 matches at 11 bases. The V gene end was trimmed by 8 bases and the J gene end by 1 base; junction bases not matched to a gene: 5. Germline CDR1 MNHNS, CDR2 SASEGT. This CDR3 is built from 15 residues. The CDR3 loop is CASSTSGGRTDTQYF. The CDR3 DNA reads as TGTGCCAGCTCAACTAGCGGGGGTCGCACAGATACGCAGTATTTT.

The V and J genes are TRBV6-5 and TRBJ2-7; D is possibly TRBD1 (5 bases). CDR3 length equals 14 residues. Germline lookup yields CDR1 MNHEY and CDR2 SVGAGI. V was pared by 3 bases and J by 3 bases, with 12 bases between. The CDR3, as DNA: TGTGCCAGCAGTTATTATTCGGACAACTACGAGCAGTACTTC. Its protein product is CASSYYSDNYEQYF.

The chain employs TRBV5-1 and TRBJ2-5, with unresolved D. V shed 0 bases and J shed 1 base, with 10 bases lying between them. The CDR3 contains 15 residues. CDR1 and CDR2 from the germline V gene are SGHRS and YFSETQ. The CDR3 DNA reads as TGCGCCAGCAGCTTGGGTAGTGGGCCCCAAGAGACCCAGTACTTC. Protein sequence: CASSLGSGPQETQYF.

This clone was detected a few times. The V gene is TRBV6-1, the J gene TRBJ1-6; D is unresolved. Germline assignment: CDR1 MNHNS and CDR2 SASEGT. The CDR3 is made up of 11 amino acids. V dropped 6 bases and J dropped 5 bases, with 2 bases sitting between them. CDR3 loop: CASSHNSPLHF. The CDR3, as DNA: TGTGCCAGCAGCCATAATTCACCCCTCCACTTT.

This clone was counted a few times. The chain uses TRBV6-1 and TRBJ1-2; weak D call: TRBD1 (6 bases). The CDR3 is 14 amino acids. Per germline, CDR1 MNHNS and CDR2 SASEGT. V lost 8 bases and J lost 5, with 18 bases in between. The DNA for the CDR3 is TGTGCCAGCTACCTCCGGGGGGGCGAGTATGGCTACACCTTC. Translating it yields CASYLRGGEYGYTF.

The chain has TRBV6-5 and TRBJ1-1; TRBD1 aligns across 9 bases. This CDR3 spans 16 amino acids. V shed 2 bases, J shed 1 base, and the junction held 5 bases outside the gene matches. Germline V gives CDR1 MNHEY, CDR2 SVGAGI. In DNA, the CDR3 is TGTGCCAGCAGTTACCAGGGGACAGGGTCGAACACTGAAGCTTTCTTT. It encodes CASSYQGTGSNTEAFF.

The chain links TRBV28 to TRBJ1-6; D remains ambiguous. CDR1 and CDR2 (germline): MDHEN, SYDVKM. V lost 3 bases and J 7 bases, leaving 10 bases between the germline ends. The CDR3 runs 14 residues. The CDR3: CASSFGRENSPLHF. In DNA, the CDR3 is TGTGCCAGCAGTTTCGGCAGAGAAAATTCACCCCTCCACTTT.

The V and J genes are TRBV5-1 and TRBJ1-2, with TRBD1 as a possible D gene (5 bases). V shed 4 bases and J shed 4 bases, with 14 bases lying between them. There are 14 residues in the CDR3. The germline gives CDR1 SGHRS, CDR2 YFSETQ. As DNA, the CDR3 is TGCGCCAGCAGCCCGTTCGACAGCTTCTATGGCTACACCTTC. Translating gives CASSPFDSFYGYTF.

The chain joins TRBV5-1 to TRBJ2-2, with 7 bases lining up with TRBD1. This CDR3 has 16 residues. Germline CDR1 and CDR2: SGHRS and YFSETQ. V lost 0 bases and J lost 5; bases outside the gene matches: 7. The CDR3 reads CASSLAKGAGTGELFF. The CDR3 DNA is TGCGCCAGCAGCTTGGCTAAGGGGGCCGGGACCGGGGAGCTGTTTTTT. Together with reference TRBV5-1 and TRBJ2-2, the CDR3 gives the full variable domain: KAGVTQTPRYLIKTRGQQVTLSCSPISGHRSVSWYQQTPGQGLQFLFEYFSETQRNKGNFPGRFSGRQFSNSRSEMNVSTLELGDSALYLCASSLAKGAGTGELFFGEGSRLTVL.

In DNA form, the CDR3 reads TGTGCCAGTAGTCTCGCAGGGGTATCCTACGAGCAGTACTTC. As protein: CASSLAGVSYEQYF. The chain employs TRBV19 and TRBJ2-7; D might be TRBD1 (6 bases). In germline, CDR1 is LNHDA, CDR2 SQIVND (reference sequence). The CDR3 has 14 residues. Trimming pared 5 bases from V and 1 base from J, leaving 12 bases between.

The rearrangement links TRBV4-1 to TRBJ2-5; maybe TRBD2 (6 bases). The V end lost 1 base, the J end lost 4 bases, and 13 bases lay between the germline ends. Germline loops: CDR1 MGHRA, CDR2 YSYEKL. CDR3 length equals 15 residues. Here the CDR3 DNA reads TGCGCCAGCAGCCAAGTCGCCGGGGGTGGAGAGACCCAGTACTTC. Residues: CASSQVAGGGETQYF.

The rearrangement links TRBV4-1 to TRBJ1-5; no clear D. The CDR3 is 15 residues long. The germline gives CDR1 MGHRA, CDR2 YSYEKL. V was pared by 2 bases and J by 4 bases, with 12 bases between. This CDR3 is CASSQNLQVNQPQHF. The CDR3 DNA sequence: TGCGCCAGCAGCCAAAATTTGCAGGTGAATCAGCCCCAGCATTTT.

CDR3 coding DNA: TGTGCCAGCAGAGGGACGACGAACACCGGGGAGCTGTTTTTT. It translates to CASRGTTNTGELFF. This rearrangement joins TRBV27 to TRBJ2-2; D is tentatively TRBD1 or TRBD2 (5 bases each). The germline CDR1 and CDR2 sequences are MNHEY and SMNVEV (reference sequence). This CDR3 comprises 14 residues. V was trimmed by 6 bases and J by 0 bases, leaving 8 bases between them.

The chain couples TRBV6-1 to TRBJ1-3; possible D gene TRBD1, 6 bases. The ends were cut back, 8 bases at V and 9 bases at J, with 17 bases in the middle. Germline lookup yields CDR1 MNHNS and CDR2 SASEGT. The CDR3 sequence is 13 residues long. CDR3: CASDNTGQGTIYF. In DNA form, the CDR3 reads TGTGCCAGCGACAACACAGGGCAAGGCACCATATATTTT.

The chain has TRBV7-6 and TRBJ2-5; D is perhaps TRBD2 (6 bases). The germline V gene encodes CDR1 SGHVS and CDR2 FNYEAQ. With 4 bases removed from V and 1 base from J, the gap between germline ends came to 13 bases. This CDR3 comprises 15 residues. The CDR3 nucleotides read TGTGCCAGCAGCTCGGACGGGGGATCCCAAGAGACCCAGTACTTC. Amino acid sequence: CASSSDGGSQETQYF.

The chain couples TRBV5-8 to TRBJ1-6; 7 bases are a match to TRBD1. Germline V CDR1 and CDR2: SGHTS, YDEGEE. The length of the CDR3 is 15 residues. The junction had 6 bases not matched to a gene; V was cut back by 7 bases and J by 2 bases. The CDR3 bases are TGTGCCAGCCCCAGGGGGATCGCCTATAATTCACCCCTCCACTTT. It is translated as CASPRGIAYNSPLHF.

This clone was detected only once. The rearrangement links TRBV6-1 to TRBJ1-4; 7 bases agree with TRBD1. Germline V lookup: CDR1 MNHNS, CDR2 SASEGT. The CDR3 covers 16 residues. Trimming at V came to 4 bases and at J to 8 bases, leaving 13 bases not matched to a gene. The CDR3: CASSGSQQGWREKLFF. The CDR3 coding sequence is TGTGCCAGCAGTGGGTCGCAACAGGGGTGGCGCGAAAAACTGTTTTTT.